These T cell receptor beta chains were read from a single sample in a study of blood T cells in healthy people across ages. One entry per CDR3 protein results from TCRdb running MiXCR on the 5' RACE reads. The sample yields 550,000 to 600,000 distinct CDR3 sequences, roughly 28% seen once. The sample was blood. The source of these receptors is a woman aged 70 to 79 in good health. The CDR3 runs from the conserved cysteine through the conserved F or W. Each record gives: clone size, V gene, D gene, J gene, CDR3 protein, CDR3 DNA. The D gene is left open where the match is weak. Rows give clone size only sometimes, using once, few, many, or a class for an expanded clone.

size: once
V: TRBV5-1
D: .
J: TRBJ2-7
CDR3: CASSFQTAWTYEQYF
DNA: TGCGCCAGCAGCTTTCAGACCGCTTGGACCTACGAGCAGTACTTC

size: .
V: TRBV11-1
D: TRBD1
J: TRBJ1-2
CDR3: CASTQGAASYYGYTF
DNA: TGTGCCAGCACCCAGGGGGCAGCCTCTTACTATGGCTACACCTTC

size: few
V: TRBV3-1
D: .
J: TRBJ2-1
CDR3: CASSPLANEQFF
DNA: TGTGCCAGCAGCCCACTAGCCAATGAGCAGTTCTTC

size: .
V: TRBV20-1
D: .
J: TRBJ1-2
CDR3: CSARGVDNYGYTF
DNA: TGCAGTGCTAGGGGCGTCGACAACTATGGCTACACCTTC

size: few
V: TRBV6-6
D: TRBD1
J: TRBJ1-1
CDR3: CASSGTGGLNTEAFF
DNA: TGTGCCAGCAGCGGGACAGGGGGCTTGAACACTGAAGCTTTCTTT

size: .
V: TRBV5-5
D: .
J: TRBJ2-3
CDR3: CASSAEPTDTQYF
DNA: TGTGCCAGCAGCGCGGAGCCCACAGATACGCAGTATTTT

size: many
V: TRBV20-1
D: .
J: TRBJ2-7
CDR3: CSASPEGYEQYF
DNA: TGCAGTGCTAGCCCTGAGGGTTACGAGCAGTACTTC

size: few
V: TRBV25-1
D: .
J: TRBJ1-3
CDR3: CASSESVRGGNTIYF
DNA: TGTGCCAGCAGTGAATCTGTTCGGGGGGGAAACACCATATATTTT

size: .
V: TRBV10-3
D: .
J: TRBJ1-1
CDR3: CAIGNRENTEAFF
DNA: TGTGCCATCGGAAACAGGGAGAACACTGAAGCTTTCTTT

size: once
V: TRBV14
D: .
J: TRBJ1-4
CDR3: CASSQSGAEKLFF
DNA: TGTGCCAGCAGCCAATCCGGGGCTGAAAAACTGTTTTTT

size: few
V: TRBV7-6
D: .
J: TRBJ1-5
CDR3: CASSLAIYQPQHF
DNA: TGTGCCAGCAGCTTAGCGATTTATCAGCCCCAGCATTTT

size: .
V: TRBV5-1
D: .
J: TRBJ2-2
CDR3: CASSVAPGHTGELFF
DNA: TGCGCCAGCAGCGTAGCTCCGGGACACACCGGGGAGCTGTTTTTT

size: few
V: TRBV11-2
D: TRBD1
J: TRBJ2-2
CDR3: CASTRDRRNTGELFF
DNA: TGTGCCAGCACCCGGGACAGGCGGAACACCGGGGAGCTGTTTTTT

size: .
V: TRBV2
D: .
J: TRBJ2-5
CDR3: CASSPLSGTQETQYF
DNA: TGTGCCAGCAGCCCCCTCAGTGGAACCCAAGAGACCCAGTACTTC

size: few
V: TRBV29-1
D: .
J: TRBJ2-5
CDR3: CSVARPQETQYF
DNA: TGCAGCGTTGCGAGGCCTCAAGAGACCCAGTACTTC

size: few
V: TRBV7-2
D: .
J: TRBJ1-1
CDR3: CASSLSVGGNTEAFF
DNA: TGTGCCAGCAGCTTATCGGTTGGGGGCAACACTGAAGCTTTCTTT

size: once
V: TRBV7-8
D: TRBD1
J: TRBJ1-2
CDR3: CATVGQGIRNGYTF
DNA: TGCGCCACGGTGGGACAGGGGATAAGAAATGGCTACACCTTC